This TCR beta chain appears in the sequencing data of a study of identical twins. General study results and limits: Out-of-frame alpha sequences common to twins were enriched for low generation probability. There is a chance that invariant MAIT and iNKT cells partially muddied zero-insertion analyses.

Comment on this clonotype: Its antigen remains unidentified.

CDR1 is SGHRS and CDR2 is YFSETQ in the germline V gene. Trimming removed 0 bases at V and 5 bases at J, with 18 bases between. This CDR3 region has 16 residues. TCRdb called the 5' RACE reads again in MiXCR, with one record for every CDR3 protein. Of some 760,000 distinct CDR3 sequences listed, 15% to 20% are singletons. This sample also belongs to another study, concerning T cells expressing NK-cell markers.

The chain carries TRBV5-1 and TRBJ2-7; D may be TRBD2 (6 bases). The receptor was derived from a woman between 18 and 30 years old in good health. Sequencing was done on a sample of PBMCs. DNA of the CDR3: TGCGCCAGCAGCTTGGTCCCAGATATGAGGAGGGACGAGCAGTACTTC. This sequence encodes CASSLVPDMRRDEQYF.